These 32 T cell receptor beta chains were sequenced from one sample in a study of blood T cell repertoires in COVID-19. Repertoires were generated with immunoSEQ multiplex PCR, while TCRdb's copy carries only in-frame clones and drops some. The repertoire consists of some 100,000 clones, with about 81% occurring once and the leading ten covering 17%. The sample taken for sequencing was peripheral blood. These receptors were obtained from an older woman with acute or convalescent COVID-19.

The chain combines TRBV4-3 with TRBJ2-1, with 7 bases matching TRBD2. The CDR3 covers 13 residues. Per germline, CDR1 LGHNA and CDR2 YSLEER. With V trimmed by 4 bases and J by 7 bases, 4 bases remained unmatched. The CDR3 DNA sequence: TGCGCCAGCAGCCCTTGGGAGGGGAATGAGCAGTTCTTC. This codes for CASSPWEGNEQFF.

The chain combines TRBV19 with TRBJ2-5; D possibly corresponds to TRBD1 (6 bases). V dropped 1 base and J dropped 4 bases, with 10 bases sitting between them. Germline V gives CDR1 LNHDA, CDR2 SQIVND (reference sequence). The CDR3 length is 14 residues. CDR3 coding DNA: TGTGCCAGTAGTATAGCAGGGGTTGGAGAGACCCAGTACTTC. Translating gives CASSIAGVGETQYF. Complete variable domain (other parts from reference TRBV19 and TRBJ2-5): DGGITQSPKYLFRKEGQNVTLSCEQNLNHDAMYWYRQDPGQGLRLIYYSQIVNDFQKGDIAEGYSVSREKKESFPLTVTSAQKNPTAFYLCASSIAGVGETQYFGPGTRLLVL.

V and J are TRBV27 and TRBJ1-5, with 9 nucleotides matching TRBD1. The V gene's germline CDR1 is MNHEY and CDR2 SMNVEV (reference sequence). The ends lost 0 bases at V and 7 bases at J; junction bases unmatched: 4. The CDR3 is 15 amino acids. CDR3 amino acids: CASSLSGQGSQPQHF. The CDR3 DNA follows: TGTGCCAGCAGTTTATCGGGACAGGGATCACAGCCCCAGCATTTT.

The chain uses TRBV5-1 and TRBJ2-7; 9 positions match TRBD1. Trimming took 0 bases from V and 3 from J; bases not matched to a gene: 10. CDR1 is SGHRS, CDR2 YFSETQ, per germline. The CDR3 consists of 17 residues. The CDR3 DNA sequence: TGCGCCAGCAGCTTGGGTTTGGACAGGGGCGGGGGCTACGAGCAGTACTTC. Translation: CASSLGLDRGGGYEQYF.

The chain uses TRBV3-1 (or the pseudogene TRBV3-2) and TRBJ1-1; possibly TRBD1 for D (5 bases). This CDR3 is 16 amino acids long. CDR1 and CDR2 from the germline V gene are LGHDT and YNNKEL (reference sequence). Trimming pared 1 base from V and 6 bases from J, leaving 18 bases between. As DNA, the CDR3 is TGTGCCAGCAGCCAAGGAAGGGGAAGGGCTGGGCCTGAAGCTTTCTTT. It yields the protein CASSQGRGRAGPEAFF.

V gene TRBV28 combines with J gene TRBJ2-4; 8 nucleotides align to TRBD2. Germline V gene sequence: CDR1 MDHEN, CDR2 SYDVKM. This CDR3 is built from 17 residues. Trimming removed 1 base from V and 2 bases from J; junction bases left unmatched: 7. Here the CDR3 DNA reads TGTGCCAGCAGTTTATATCGGTTAGCGGGGTCCAAAAACATTCAGTACTTC. Translated: CASSLYRLAGSKNIQYF.

The V gene is TRBV2, the J gene TRBJ2-5, with 11 bases lining up with TRBD2. After removal of 5 bases from V and 5 bases from J, the junction contained 7 bases not matched to a gene. The germline CDR1 and CDR2 sequences are SNHLY and FYNNEI. The CDR3 runs 15 residues. DNA of the CDR3: TGTGCCAGCAGTTATAGCGGGGGGGCCGAGGAGACCCAGTACTTC. Translated, it gives CASSYSGGAEETQYF.

The chain combines TRBV5-1 with TRBJ1-5; 8 bases are a match to TRBD1. The trim removed 0 bases at V and 4 bases at J, leaving 3 bases unmatched. Germline loops: CDR1 SGHRS, CDR2 YFSETQ. This CDR3 is built from 15 residues. The DNA for the CDR3 is TGCGCCAGCAGCTTGGGGCAGGGGGCGAATCAGCCCCAGCATTTT. This codes for CASSLGQGANQPQHF.

J is TRBJ2-5 and V is TRBV15, with TRBD1 matching over 8 bases. This CDR3 comprises 15 residues. Germline lookup yields CDR1 LNHNV and CDR2 YYDKDF (reference sequence). J gave up 1 base and V 4 bases, and 5 bases lay outside the gene matches. The CDR3 sequence: CATSTWDRFQETQYF. Here the CDR3 DNA reads TGTGCCACCAGCACCTGGGACAGGTTCCAAGAGACCCAGTACTTC.

This rearrangement joins TRBV30 to TRBJ1-2; the D is unclear. V lost 0 bases and J lost 8, with 16 bases in between. CDR3 length: 14 residues. The germline V gene encodes CDR1 GTSNPN and CDR2 SVGIG (reference sequence). The CDR3 loop is CAWSVLRGRGGYTF. The CDR3 nucleotides are TGTGCCTGGAGTGTACTCCGAGGGCGAGGAGGCTACACCTTC.

V gene TRBV28 combines with J gene TRBJ1-6, with D perhaps TRBD1 (6 bases). The CDR3 runs to 15 residues. With 7 bases removed from V and 0 bases from J, the gap between germline ends came to 10 bases. Germline V CDR1 and CDR2: MDHEN, SYDVKM. In DNA form, the CDR3 reads TGTGCCAGCAACATCAGGGGCTCCTATAATTCACCCCTCCACTTT. It is translated as CASNIRGSYNSPLHF.

The chain combines TRBV9 with TRBJ1-1; D is possibly TRBD1 (6 bases). CDR3 length equals 14 residues. Germline values: CDR1 SGDLS, CDR2 YYNGEE. V was clipped by 4 bases and J by 0 bases, with 10 bases between them. CDR3 sequence reads: CASSPTGLNTEAFF. As DNA, the CDR3 is TGTGCCAGCAGCCCCACAGGGTTGAACACTGAAGCTTTCTTT.

The chain links TRBV29-1 to TRBJ2-1; TRBD1 matches 9 bases. V lost 6 bases and J lost 9; bases outside the gene matches: 12. Germline loops: CDR1 SQVTM, CDR2 ANQGSEA. This CDR3 spans 14 amino acids. For the CDR3, the DNA is TGCAGCGTCGAACGGGACAGGGACTATGCTGAGCAGTTCTTC. This codes for CSVERDRDYAEQFF.

The chain recombines TRBV19 with TRBJ1-6; D unresolved. CDR3 length: 13 residues. V dropped 6 bases and J dropped 8 bases, with 11 bases sitting between them. Germline assignment: CDR1 LNHDA and CDR2 SQIVND (reference sequence). This CDR3 is CASSTSDYSPLHF. The CDR3 DNA reads TGTGCCAGTAGCACGTCAGACTATTCACCCCTCCACTTT.

The chain uses TRBV6-6 and TRBJ2-1, with D hard to call. The length of the CDR3 is 12 residues. V was shortened by 0 bases and J by 9 bases, with 6 bases between the two germline ends. From germline, CDR1 is MNHNY and CDR2 SVGAGI (reference sequence). The chain's CDR3 is CASSYSNSEQFF. The CDR3 DNA follows: TGTGCCAGCAGTTACTCGAACTCTGAGCAGTTCTTC.

V gene TRBV12-3 or TRBV12-4 combines with J gene TRBJ1-1, with unresolved D. The ends were cut back, 6 bases at V and 7 bases at J, with 12 bases in the middle. CDR3 length equals 12 residues. The CDR3 DNA follows: TGTGCCAGCAGCCCGGGTAACGGTGAAGCTTTCTTT. It codes for CASSPGNGEAFF.

The rearrangement uses TRBV11-2 and TRBJ2-1; 14 bases agree with TRBD2. The J segment lost 4 bases and the V segment lost 5 bases, leaving 13 bases of the junction unmatched. The CDR3 totals 19 residues. The germline V gene encodes CDR1 SGHAT and CDR2 FQNNGV. This chain's CDR3 is CASSGRGTSGGQPYNEQFF. CDR3 nucleotide sequence: TGTGCCAGCAGCGGCCGGGGGACTAGCGGGGGACAACCTTACAATGAGCAGTTCTTC. Filled out from reference TRBV11-2 and TRBJ2-1, the complete variable domain reads EAGVAQSPRYKIIEKRQSVAFWCNPISGHATLYWYQQILGQGPKLLIQFQNNGVVDDSQLPKDRFSAERLKGVDSTLKIQPAKLEDSAVYLCASSGRGTSGGQPYNEQFFGPGTRLTVL.

The rearrangement joins TRBV5-1 to TRBJ2-1; D remains ambiguous. The V gene's germline CDR1 is SGHRS and CDR2 YFSETQ. The CDR3 is made up of 14 amino acids. V was cut by 4 bases and J by 3 bases, with 11 bases left in between. The CDR3 here is CASSPWQVYNEQFF. CDR3 nucleotides: TGCGCCAGCAGCCCGTGGCAGGTCTACAATGAGCAGTTCTTC.

This chain uses TRBV5-4 with TRBJ2-1, with 14 bases identical to TRBD2. The junction had 5 bases not matched to a gene; V was cut back by 7 bases and J by 5 bases. There are 15 residues in the CDR3. Per the germline V gene, CDR1 is SGHNT and CDR2 is YYREEE (reference sequence). CDR3 amino acids: CASGLAGGPNNEQFF. The DNA of the CDR3 is TGTGCCAGCGGACTAGCGGGGGGACCTAACAATGAGCAGTTCTTC.

This chain uses TRBV6-4 with TRBJ2-1, with D perhaps matching TRBD2 (5 bases). Germline CDR1 reads MRHNA; CDR2 reads SNTAGT. The CDR3 has 16 amino acids. V was shortened by 2 bases and J by 0 bases, with 11 bases between the two germline ends. Written as DNA, the CDR3 is TGTGCCAGCAGTGACCGTCTGCGGGCCTCCTACAATGAGCAGTTCTTC. Protein sequence: CASSDRLRASYNEQFF.

V is TRBV21-1 and J is TRBJ2-2; TRBD1, as called in the table, went unchecked against the DNA. TRBV21-1 is tagged as a pseudogene. The CDR3 loop spans 15 amino acids. In DNA form, the CDR3 reads TGTGCCAGCAGCATAGACAGGGGGAGACCCGGGGAGCTGTTTTTT. This translates into CASSIDRGRPGELFF.

V usage is TRBV30 and J usage is TRBJ1-4; D is undetermined. Germline values: CDR1 GTSNPN, CDR2 SVGIG (reference sequence). Trimming cost V 4 bases and J 0 bases, with 9 bases left between them. The length of the CDR3 is 14 residues. DNA for the CDR3: TGTGCCTGGACCCCTATATCAACTAATGAAAAACTGTTTTTT. It codes for CAWTPISTNEKLFF.

This rearrangement joins TRBV7-3 to TRBJ1-1; the D gene is possibly TRBD1 (5 bases). The CDR3 has 15 residues. Germline CDR1 and CDR2: SGHTA and FQGTGA. Trimming removed 2 bases at V and 5 bases at J, with 15 bases between. For the CDR3, the DNA is TGTGCCAGCAGCTTACGTCTGGGGGAGGGAACTGAAGCTTTCTTT. It translates to CASSLRLGEGTEAFF.

The rearrangement joins TRBV5-4 to TRBJ1-2; TRBD1 aligns across 11 bases. In germline, CDR1 is SGHNT, CDR2 YYREEE (reference sequence). V trimming: 4 bases; J trimming: 3 bases; junction bases outside the gene matches: 5. The CDR3 runs 15 residues. The CDR3 region is CASSQDRGPDYGYTF. The CDR3, as DNA: TGTGCCAGCAGCCAGGACAGGGGGCCCGACTATGGCTACACCTTC.

The CDR3 nucleotides are TGTGCCAGCAGTTTACAGGTCGGCGGGCAAGAGACCCAGTACTTC. Translated, it gives CASSLQVGGQETQYF. The gene calls are TRBV11-2 and TRBJ2-5, with D perhaps TRBD1 or TRBD2 (5 bases each). Germline V lookup: CDR1 SGHAT, CDR2 FQNNGV. The length of the CDR3 is 15 residues. Trimming left V 6 bases short and J 2 bases short, with 16 bases between.

The gene calls are TRBV28 and TRBJ1-2; 7 nucleotides match TRBD1. This CDR3 contains 15 residues. Germline CDR1 reads MDHEN; CDR2 reads SYDVKM. V trimming: 5 bases; J trimming: 4 bases; junction bases outside the gene matches: 10. The CDR3 loop is CASSPGTGAPYGYTF. Here the CDR3 DNA reads TGTGCCAGCAGTCCAGGAACAGGGGCCCCCTATGGCTACACCTTC.

This chain joins TRBV29-1 and TRBJ2-2; 7 bases agree with TRBD1. Germline CDR1 reads SQVTM; CDR2 reads ANQGSEA. The CDR3 contains 16 residues. V was clipped by 0 bases and J by 6 bases; unmatched bases: 10. The DNA of the CDR3 is TGCAGCGTTGAAGACGAGGGGGCGGCTAGGGCCGGGGAGCTGTTTTTT. Protein: CSVEDEGAARAGELFF.

The chain is built from TRBV5-1 and TRBJ1-1, with D perhaps matching TRBD1 (6 bases). The length of the CDR3 is 16 residues. Germline V gene data show CDR1 as SGHRS and CDR2 as YFSETQ. Trimming took off 4 bases at V and 0 bases at J, with 16 bases between the two ends. The CDR3 reads CASSRILQGMNTEAFF. As DNA, the CDR3 is TGCGCCAGCAGCAGAATTTTACAGGGAATGAACACTGAAGCTTTCTTT.

The sample holds one count of this clone. The genes are TRBV7-2 and TRBJ2-7, with D possibly TRBD2 on 5 matching bases. The ends were cut back, 2 bases at V and 4 bases at J, with 6 bases in the middle. The length of the CDR3 is 12 residues. Germline lookup yields CDR1 SGHTA and CDR2 FQGNSA. CDR3 nucleotide sequence: TGTGCCAGCAGCTTATCGGGATACGAGCAGTACTTC. Protein product: CASSLSGYEQYF.

The V gene is TRBV2, the J gene TRBJ2-7; D is possibly TRBD2 (7 bases). V gave up 7 bases and J gave up 5 bases, with 18 bases separating them. The CDR3 is made up of 14 amino acids. Germline CDR1 and CDR2: SNHLY and FYNNEI. The CDR3 region has the DNA TGTGCCAGCAAAGGGGGGGTAAGGACCCACGAGCAGTACTTC. It specifies CASKGGVRTHEQYF.

V usage is TRBV4-3 and J usage is TRBJ2-5, with TRBD2 matching over 9 bases. Trimming took 1 base from V and 2 from J; bases not matched to a gene: 8. Germline V gene data show CDR1 as LGHNA and CDR2 as YSLEER. The CDR3 runs 17 residues. DNA for the CDR3: TGCGCCAGCAGCCAAGGATTAGCGGGGGTTGGTCAAGAGACCCAGTACTTC. It translates to CASSQGLAGVGQETQYF.

The V call is TRBV19, the J call TRBJ1-2, with 8 nucleotides matching TRBD1. CDR3 length: 14 amino acids. V dropped 3 bases and J dropped 6; count of bases not matched to a gene: 6. Germline V gene data show CDR1 as LNHDA and CDR2 as SQIVND (reference sequence). The CDR3 nucleotides are TGTGCCAGTAGTATTCAGGGGGCTGGTCATGGCTACACCTTC. It yields the protein CASSIQGAGHGYTF.